Included here is one T cell receptor beta chain sequence, with context. The source of the sample is a study of blood T cell repertoires in COVID-19. Original methodology: Scientists estimated how many nucleated cells there were by amplifying reference gene primers. Profiled with immunoSEQ multiplex PCR; TCRdb holds only in-frame clones, not every one. The V and J calls and clone size are taken from that table; D and trimming were inferred from the DNA. This sample has under 300,000 clones, with over 75% found just once. V gave up 2 bases and J gave up 0 bases, with 16 bases separating them. Germline values: CDR1 SEHNR, CDR2 FQNEAQ (reference sequence). The CDR3 is 17 residues long.

This chain links TRBV7-9 with TRBJ1-2, with D maybe TRBD1 (6 bases). The receptor was isolated from a woman in her 30s who had recovered from COVID-19. Sequenced sample: PBMCs or T cells enriched from blood (not recorded which). This CDR3 is CASSLPRTAKPNYGYTF. The CDR3 region has the DNA TGTGCCAGCAGCTTACCCCGGACAGCAAAGCCTAACTATGGCTACACCTTC.